This T cell receptor beta chain was retrieved from a study of identifying expanded T cells in peripheral blood. Overall study results and limits: Roughly 1.2 clones differed between technical replicates, versus about 17 and 20 over time. Across healthy donors, higher total template counts meant significantly greater approximately two-week count variance.

This clone has a single count. The antigen is not known. Sequencing used immunoSEQ multiplex PCR; TCRdb keeps in-frame clones, though not all of them. The sample lists around 100,000 clones; approximately 89% were seen once. This CDR3 is 12 amino acids long. Trimming took off 7 bases at V and 2 bases at J, with 8 bases between the two ends. Germline CDR1 LNHDA, CDR2 SQIVND (reference sequence). The clonotype originates from a person aged 18 to 75 in good health. The chain joins TRBV19 to TRBJ1-1, with D uncertain. Sequenced input: blood. The CDR3 loop reads CASISRNTEAFF. The DNA of the CDR3 is TGTGCCAGTATCAGTAGAAACACTGAAGCTTTCTTT.